The 17 T cell receptor beta chains in this list originate from one sample, sequenced in a study of T cell repertoires in cytomegalovirus infection. Via MiXCR, TCRdb re-called the reads, giving one row per CDR3 protein. The sample lists about 480,000 distinct CDR3 sequences, around a third seen once, with 15% to 20% in the top ten. These receptors' targets are unknown. The source material was cultured PBMCs, sampled from culture after CMV antigen stimulation. These receptors were taken from a human donor in good health (CMV status not recorded). Some clones in this sample may be carry-over from other donors' samples.

V gene TRBV27 combines with J gene TRBJ2-2; tentatively, D is TRBD1 (5 bases). V gave up 3 bases and J gave up 3 bases, with 14 bases separating them. Germline CDR1 MNHEY, CDR2 SMNVEV (reference sequence). This CDR3 contains 16 residues. CDR3 DNA: TGTGCCAGCAGTTTTCTCGACAGTCTATACACCGGGGAGCTGTTTTTT. It yields the protein CASSFLDSLYTGELFF.

V and J are TRBV7-9 and TRBJ2-5, with 8 bases that match TRBD2. V lost 4 bases to trimming and J lost 4 bases; unmatched junction nucleotides: 8. CDR1 is SEHNR and CDR2 is FQNEAQ in the germline V gene (reference sequence). CDR3 length: 15 amino acids. CDR3 nucleotides: TGTGCCAGCAGCTCGAAAGCGGGAGTGGTAGAGACCCAGTACTTC. Translated: CASSSKAGVVETQYF.

In this sample, this clonotype turned up a few times. The chain has TRBV6-6 and TRBJ2-5, with a possible D match to TRBD1 (5 bases). Trimming removed 4 bases at V and 5 bases at J, with 14 bases between. Germline V CDR1 and CDR2: MNHNY, SVGAGI (reference sequence). The CDR3 runs to 14 residues. The CDR3 nucleotides are TGTGCCAGCAGTTTCCAGGGTTTTGGGGAGACCCAGTACTTC. Translated: CASSFQGFGETQYF.

The chain is built from TRBV3-1 and TRBJ2-7, with D perhaps matching TRBD2 (6 bases). V lost 4 bases and J lost 5, with 12 bases in between. The CDR3 spans 13 residues. The V gene's germline CDR1 is LGHDT and CDR2 YNNKEL (reference sequence). The CDR3 coding sequence is TGTGCCAGCAGCCGTCGGGAGTTCAACGAGCAGTACTTC. This gives the protein CASSRREFNEQYF.

This chain's CDR3 is CSAREPASGIGDEQFF. In DNA form, the CDR3 reads TGCAGTGCTAGGGAACCCGCTAGCGGGATTGGCGATGAGCAGTTCTTC. This chain joins TRBV20-1 and TRBJ2-1, with 9 positions matching TRBD2. The ends lost 3 bases at V and 8 bases at J; junction bases unmatched: 14. Germline CDR1 is DFQATT and CDR2 is SNEGSKA (reference sequence). This CDR3 is built from 16 residues.

This clonotype was seen only a few times. The rearrangement uses TRBV10-3 and TRBJ2-7; 11 nucleotides match TRBD1. CDR3 length: 16 residues. V gave up 10 bases and J gave up 3 bases; unmatched junction bases: 14. The germline CDR1 and CDR2 sequences are ENHRY and SYGVKD. The CDR3 spells CASAPGQGGIFYEQYV. CDR3 DNA sequence: TGTGCCAGCGCTCCGGGACAGGGGGGCATCTTCTACGAGCAGTACGTC.

The chain links TRBV4-1 to TRBJ2-1, with D possibly TRBD2 on 6 matching bases. The CDR3 is made up of 15 amino acids. Per germline, CDR1 MGHRA and CDR2 YSYEKL. V was shortened by 0 bases and J by 9 bases, with 15 bases between the two germline ends. As DNA, the CDR3 is TGCGCCAGCAGCCAAGACGCGTCGGGAGAACTTGAGCAGTTCTTC. It encodes CASSQDASGELEQFF.

This rearrangement joins TRBV27 to TRBJ2-7; 8 bases are shared with TRBD1. The CDR3 is 12 amino acids. Germline lookup yields CDR1 MNHEY and CDR2 SMNVEV (reference sequence). V lost 5 bases and J lost 8; bases outside the gene matches: 5. CDR3: CASSMDREKQYF. The CDR3 region has the DNA TGTGCCAGCAGTATGGACAGGGAGAAGCAGTACTTC.

This clonotype was counted only a few times. This sequence joins TRBV11-3 and TRBJ2-5; possibly TRBD2 for D (5 bases). Germline assignment: CDR1 SGHNT and CDR2 YENEEA. The V gene lost 5 bases and the J gene lost 2 bases, with 15 bases spanning the gap. The CDR3 length is 15 residues. The CDR3 sequence is CASSLLRTQQETQYF. The CDR3 DNA reads as TGTGCCAGCAGCCTCTTAAGGACTCAACAAGAGACCCAGTACTTC.

This clonotype occurred a few times. The chain uses TRBV4-3 and TRBJ1-1; possibly TRBD1 for D (5 bases). CDR3 length equals 14 residues. Trimming left V 2 bases short and J 1 base short, with 8 bases between. Germline V gene sequence: CDR1 LGHNA, CDR2 YSLEER. CDR3 loop: CASSQNQGNTEAFF. In nucleotides, the CDR3 is TGCGCCAGCAGCCAAAACCAGGGGAACACTGAAGCTTTCTTT.

This clonotype was seen only a few times. The V and J genes are TRBV7-2 and TRBJ1-4; the D gene is possibly TRBD1 (6 bases). V lost 6 bases to trimming and J lost 4 bases, with 15 bases between them. From germline, CDR1 is SGHTA and CDR2 FQGNSA. The CDR3 has 15 residues. The DNA for the CDR3 is TGTGCCAGCAGACCTGAACAGGGCGGTAATGAAAAACTGTTTTTT. It translates to CASRPEQGGNEKLFF. Drawing the rest from reference TRBV7-2 and TRBJ1-4, the complete variable domain is GAGVSQSPSNKVTEKGKDVELRCDPISGHTALYWYRQSLGQGLEFLIYFQGNSAPDKSGLPSDRFSAERTGGSVSTLTIQRTQQEDSAVYLCASRPEQGGNEKLFFGSGTQLSVL.

The chain is built from TRBV15 and TRBJ2-2; 10 positions agree with TRBD2. CDR1 is LNHNV and CDR2 is YYDKDF in the germline V gene (reference sequence). The CDR3 runs 14 residues. J was trimmed by 6 bases and V by 11 bases; bases with no gene match: 9. CDR3 nucleotides: TGTGCCTCCAAAAGCGGGAGGGAGGCCGGGGAGCTGTTTTTT. Translation: CASKSGREAGELFF. Looking up the rest from reference TRBV15 and TRBJ2-2 gives the full variable domain: DAMVIQNPRYQVTQFGKPVTLSCSQTLNHNVMYWYQQKSSQAPKLLFHYYDKDFNNEADTPDNFQSRRPNTSFCFLDIRSPGLGDTAMYLCASKSGREAGELFFGEGSRLTVL.

The V and J genes are TRBV23-1 and TRBJ2-7, with D possibly TRBD1 on 6 matching bases. TRBV23-1 is an ORF for which the function is uncertain. Between the trimmed V and J ends, which lost 0 bases and 0 bases, there was a span of 9 bases. This CDR3 contains 15 residues. CDR3 residues: CASSQSRGSSYEQYF. In nucleotides, the CDR3 is TGCGCCAGCAGTCAATCGAGGGGGAGCTCCTACGAGCAGTACTTC.

The chain links TRBV7-3 to TRBJ2-1, with TRBD2 identical over 7 bases. The length of the CDR3 is 15 residues. Germline V gene sequence: CDR1 SGHTA, CDR2 FQGTGA. V gave up 5 bases and J gave up 2 bases; unmatched junction bases: 6. The CDR3: CASSPELAPYNEQFF. Here the CDR3 DNA reads TGTGCCAGCAGCCCAGAACTAGCGCCCTACAATGAGCAGTTCTTC.

The chain has TRBV6-2 or TRBV6-3 and TRBJ1-2, with 9 nucleotides matching TRBD1. Germline CDR1 and CDR2: MNHEY and SVGEGT. The trim removed 0 bases at V and 6 bases at J, leaving 14 bases unmatched. The CDR3 is 18 amino acids. In nucleotides, the CDR3 is TGTGCCAGCAGTTACTCGATTACAGGGGGCCCGGATCGAGATGGCTACACCTTC. Its protein product is CASSYSITGGPDRDGYTF.

V and J are TRBV11-3 and TRBJ2-2; D might be TRBD1 or TRBD2, each matching 5 bases. The CDR3 totals 15 residues. Germline V gene data show CDR1 as SGHNT and CDR2 as YENEEA. Trimming took 5 bases from V and 6 from J, leaving 16 bases between them. The CDR3 is CASSLGVGVPGELFF. The CDR3, as DNA: TGTGCCAGCAGCCTGGGGGTAGGAGTCCCCGGGGAGCTGTTTTTT.

The gene calls are TRBV28 and TRBJ1-1; D remains unclear. Germline CDR1 and CDR2: MDHEN and SYDVKM. The length of the CDR3 is 12 residues. Trimming left V 5 bases short and J 5 bases short, with 9 bases between. Here the CDR3 reads CASSVLGTEAFF. The CDR3 nucleotides are TGTGCCAGCAGTGTGCTGGGTACTGAAGCTTTCTTT.